This entry lists 25 T cell receptor beta chains sequenced from one sample in a study of cytomegalovirus exposure and HLA in healthy donors. This PCR relied on a set of 60 Vbeta primers and 13 Jbeta primers. Only in-frame clones appear in the TCRdb table, and some are missing; sequencing was by immunoSEQ multiplex PCR. The sample lists 50,000 to 80,000 clones, 77% occurring once. Sequenced sample: PBMCs. These TCRs come from a male donor in good health and CMV-seropositive.

The chain employs TRBV5-1 and TRBJ1-1; TRBD1 might be the D (5 bases). The germline V gene has CDR1 SGHRS and CDR2 YFSETQ. The CDR3 length is 14 residues. V was shortened by 4 bases and J by 4 bases, with 14 bases between the two germline ends. The CDR3 sequence: CASSRQGGATEAFF. CDR3 coding DNA: TGCGCCAGCAGCCGACAAGGAGGGGCCACTGAAGCTTTCTTT.

The chain recombines TRBV7-9 with TRBJ1-1, with 7 bases that match TRBD1. CDR1 and CDR2 (germline): SEHNR, FQNEAQ (reference sequence). CDR3 length equals 13 residues. V trimming: 5 bases; J trimming: 7 bases; junction bases outside the gene matches: 7. As DNA, the CDR3 is TGTGCCAGCAGCCCCTCAGGGGGAGATGAAGCTTTCTTT. Encoded protein: CASSPSGGDEAFF.

The V and J genes are TRBV6-5 and TRBJ1-5; D is perhaps TRBD1 (5 bases). In germline, CDR1 is MNHEY, CDR2 SVGAGI. This CDR3 has 14 residues. Deletions cut 0 bases from V and 2 bases from J, with 5 bases between. The CDR3 is CASSYSGGNQPQHF. The CDR3 DNA is TGTGCCAGCAGTTACTCAGGGGGCAATCAGCCCCAGCATTTT.

This chain links TRBV29-1 with TRBJ1-2; 9 nucleotides align to TRBD1. The length of the CDR3 is 13 residues. Germline CDR1 reads SQVTM; CDR2 reads ANQGSEA. Losses at the gene ends were 6 bases for V and 8 bases for J; bases not matched to a gene: 10. In nucleotides, the CDR3 is TGCAGCGTCGGACAGGGGTCGGTTCAGGGCTACACCTTC. As protein: CSVGQGSVQGYTF.

The chain is built from TRBV6-1 and TRBJ1-4, with D perhaps TRBD1 (5 bases). This CDR3 has 15 residues. In germline, CDR1 is MNHNS, CDR2 SASEGT. V lost 1 base and J lost 5, with 11 bases in between. The CDR3 region is CASSEGRELNEKLFF. The DNA of the CDR3 is TGTGCCAGCAGTGAAGGCAGGGAATTGAATGAAAAACTGTTTTTT.

This clone was observed a handful of times. The chain has TRBV5-1 and TRBJ1-4; the D is unclear. The germline gives CDR1 SGHRS, CDR2 YFSETQ. There are 14 residues in the CDR3. The ends were cut back, 3 bases at V and 6 bases at J, with 12 bases in the middle. In nucleotides, the CDR3 is TGCGCCAGCAGCTCGGGAAGGGCCGATGAAAAACTGTTTTTT. Protein product: CASSSGRADEKLFF.

This chain connects TRBV28 to TRBJ2-5, with 14 positions matching TRBD2. Trimming took 4 bases from V and 4 from J; bases not matched to a gene: 5. This CDR3 contains 16 residues. Germline V gene sequence: CDR1 MDHEN, CDR2 SYDVKM. DNA of the CDR3: TGTGCCAGCAGTTCCCTCGGGACTAGCGGGGGAGAGACCCAGTACTTC. It yields the protein CASSSLGTSGGETQYF.

The chain joins TRBV9 to TRBJ2-1, with 10 bases that match TRBD2. V lost 0 bases and J lost 6; bases outside the gene matches: 9. Looked up from germline, CDR1 is SGDLS and CDR2 is YYNGEE. This CDR3 region has 17 residues. The CDR3 DNA reads as TGTGCCAGCAGCGTAGAAGAGCGGGGGGGCCATGGCAATGAGCAGTTCTTC. Translated: CASSVEERGGHGNEQFF.

The chain joins TRBV4-2 to TRBJ1-6; D is perhaps TRBD1 (6 bases). In germline, CDR1 is LGHNA, CDR2 YNFKEQ. Trimming shortened V by 3 bases and J by 7 bases, and 16 bases separated the two germline ends. The CDR3 spans 16 residues. The CDR3 DNA is TGTGCCAGCAGCCACCAAGCCCGTCAGGGGAATTCACCCCTCCACTTT. Its protein is CASSHQARQGNSPLHF.

This chain joins TRBV25-1 and TRBJ2-7, with TRBD1 identical over 8 bases. The V and J ends lost 7 bases and 5 bases, in that order; junction bases with no gene match: 16. The CDR3 has 16 residues. CDR1 and CDR2 (germline): MGHDK, SYGVNS. CDR3 nucleotide sequence: TGTGCCAGCAACAATCCCGGGACAGGCGCCTTTAACGAGCAGTACTTC. Amino acids: CASNNPGTGAFNEQYF.

This chain connects TRBV7-9 to TRBJ1-4; the D gene is possibly TRBD1 (5 bases). Looked up from germline, CDR1 is SEHNR and CDR2 is FQNEAQ (reference sequence). The CDR3 is made up of 17 amino acids. The V end was cut by 6 bases, the J end by 3 bases, with 20 bases between. CDR3 amino acids: CASRSGGGTRANEKLFF. CDR3 coding DNA: TGTGCCAGCAGATCCGGGGGGGGGACGCGGGCTAATGAAAAACTGTTTTTT.

The chain is built from TRBV10-3 and TRBJ2-7, with 10 bases matching TRBD2. The CDR3 length is 15 residues. J gave up 5 bases and V 6 bases, and 10 bases lay outside the gene matches. CDR1 and CDR2 (germline): ENHRY, SYGVKD. CDR3 protein: CAIRMGASGGHEQYF. The CDR3 DNA follows: TGTGCCATCAGAATGGGGGCTAGCGGGGGCCACGAGCAGTACTTC.

The CDR3 here is CASSLGTGDYGYTF. The CDR3 nucleotides are TGTGCCAGCAGCTTAGGGACGGGAGACTATGGCTACACCTTC. The genes are TRBV7-8 and TRBJ1-2; D not certain. CDR3 length: 14 amino acids. V was shortened by 1 base and J by 3 bases, with 9 bases between the two germline ends. Germline lookup yields CDR1 SGHVS and CDR2 FQNEAQ.

V and J are TRBV6-5 and TRBJ1-1; 8 bases are a match to TRBD1. Germline-derived CDR1 and CDR2 are MNHEY and SVGAGI. Trimming removed 4 bases from V and 0 bases from J; junction bases left unmatched: 1. This CDR3 has 14 residues. The CDR3 is CASSSTGVNTEAFF. CDR3 DNA: TGTGCCAGCAGTTCGACAGGGGTGAACACTGAAGCTTTCTTT.

The chain has TRBV18 and TRBJ1-6; a weak D match, TRBD1 (5 bases). This CDR3 has 15 amino acids. Deletions cut 6 bases from V and 5 bases from J, with 14 bases between. Germline V lookup: CDR1 KGHSH, CDR2 LQKENI. Here the CDR3 reads CASSDDRQNNSPLHF. In nucleotides, the CDR3 is TGTGCCAGCTCGGACGACAGACAAAATAATTCACCCCTCCACTTT.

The count of this clone is one. This chain links TRBV5-5 with TRBJ1-2; tentatively, D is TRBD1 (6 bases). From germline, CDR1 is SGHKS and CDR2 YYEKEE (reference sequence). V gave up 3 bases and J gave up 3 bases, with 18 bases separating them. The CDR3 loop spans 16 amino acids. CDR3 amino acids: CASSSSTGYSDYGYTF. CDR3 DNA: TGTGCCAGCAGCTCCTCTACAGGGTACTCGGACTATGGCTACACCTTC.

CDR3 DNA: TGTGCCAGCAGCGCTTTAGCGGGGGGGTACCAAGAGACCCAGTACTTC. Its protein is CASSALAGGYQETQYF. The rearrangement uses TRBV9 and TRBJ2-5, with TRBD2 identical over 11 bases. This CDR3 spans 16 amino acids. V lost 3 bases to trimming and J lost 0 bases; unmatched junction nucleotides: 4. Germline CDR1 reads SGDLS; CDR2 reads YYNGEE.

In its sample, this clone was seen a few times. The chain links TRBV19 to TRBJ2-5; 10 nucleotides agree with TRBD2. In germline, CDR1 is LNHDA, CDR2 SQIVND (reference sequence). The ends lost 4 bases at V and 4 bases at J; junction bases unmatched: 9. This CDR3 contains 16 residues. The CDR3 sequence: CASSKGSGRIRETQYF. The CDR3 DNA sequence: TGTGCCAGTAGTAAGGGTAGCGGGAGGATTAGAGAGACCCAGTACTTC.

This chain connects TRBV6-5 to TRBJ2-7; D might be TRBD1 (6 bases). CDR3 length: 15 residues. The V gene's germline CDR1 is MNHEY and CDR2 SVGAGI. Trimming took 5 bases from V and 1 from J, leaving 15 bases between them. CDR3 protein: CASSLAHTGSYEQYF. The CDR3 DNA reads as TGTGCCAGCAGTCTAGCCCATACAGGGTCCTACGAGCAGTACTTC.

This chain links TRBV6-6 with TRBJ2-3; perhaps TRBD2 as D (5 bases). Germline CDR1 is MNHNY and CDR2 is SVGAGI (reference sequence). The V and J ends lost 11 bases and 5 bases respectively, with 17 bases between them. The CDR3 sequence is 13 residues long. CDR3 nucleotide sequence: TGTGCCTACCAAGTCGCGGGCCTAGATACGCAGTATTTT. As protein: CAYQVAGLDTQYF.

This rearrangement joins TRBV13 to TRBJ1-1; D ambiguous. The length of the CDR3 is 13 residues. Germline V gene data show CDR1 as PRHDT and CDR2 as FYEKMQ (reference sequence). Trimming took off 2 bases at V and 1 base at J, with 5 bases between the two ends. The CDR3 region is CASSLYRNTEAFF. DNA of the CDR3: TGTGCCAGCAGCTTATATCGGAACACTGAAGCTTTCTTT.

V gene TRBV29-1 combines with J gene TRBJ2-7, with a tentative D call TRBD1 (6 bases). The CDR3 totals 13 residues. Deletions cut 4 bases from V and 9 bases from J, with 19 bases between. CDR1 is SQVTM, CDR2 ANQGSEA, per germline. Written as DNA, the CDR3 is TGCAGCGTTGGGCGTTACAGGGACCCAGGGCAGTACTTC. The encoded protein is CSVGRYRDPGQYF.

This clone is a singleton in its sample. This chain links TRBV29-1 with TRBJ1-3; unclear D gene. Germline CDR1 and CDR2: SQVTM and ANQGSEA. The CDR3 contains 14 residues. V gave up 6 bases and J gave up 0 bases, with 12 bases separating them. CDR3 in amino acids: CSVALGSSGNTIYF. The CDR3 DNA reads as TGCAGCGTAGCCCTTGGGAGCTCTGGAAACACCATATATTTT.

The rearrangement uses TRBV5-1 and TRBJ2-1; 7 bases agree with TRBD1. Germline CDR1 and CDR2: SGHRS and YFSETQ. The V and J ends lost 4 bases and 7 bases, in that order; junction bases with no gene match: 5. CDR3 length equals 13 residues. The CDR3 loop is CASSAGQANEQFF. CDR3 bases: TGCGCCAGCAGCGCTGGACAGGCAAATGAGCAGTTCTTC.

This rearrangement joins TRBV2 to TRBJ1-6, with D hard to call. CDR1 and CDR2 from the germline V gene are SNHLY and FYNNEI. This CDR3 contains 12 residues. V lost 7 bases to trimming and J lost 10 bases, with 11 bases between them. The CDR3 sequence is CASMRERSPLHF. CDR3 bases: TGTGCCAGCATGAGGGAACGATCACCCCTCCACTTT.